This is a list of T cell receptor beta chains from one sample in a study of T cell responses to AZD1222 COVID-19 vaccine. Assay: immunoSEQ multiplex PCR; the TCRdb copy retains only in-frame clones and omits some. Here the sample spans more than 150,000 clones, roughly 92% being singletons. The sequences come from peripheral blood, collected 28 days after the second AZD1222 dose. Receptors were obtained from an adult who received the AZD1222 COVID-19 vaccine. CDR3s include the opening cysteine and the closing phenylalanine or tryptophan. D genes are given only for firm matches. Not all rows give a size; the values are once, few, many and, for expanded clones, a class.

>TRBJ1-6|TRBV5-6|.|.
TGTGCCAGCAGCTCCGGGACGGGGCTAGGATCACCCCTCCACTTT
CASSSGTGLGSPLHF
>TRBJ1-5|TRBV29-1|.|once
TGCAGCGTTAGAAAGCAGGGAAGCAATCAGCCCCAGCATTTT
CSVRKQGSNQPQHF
>TRBJ2-6|TRBV12-3/TRBV12-4|.|.
TGTGCCAGCAACGGGATAGCCAACGTCCTGACTTTC
CASNGIANVLTF
>TRBJ1-1|TRBV28|.|.
TGTGCCAGCAGTATTGGGTTTGAAGCTTTCTTT
CASSIGFEAFF
>TRBJ2-3|TRBV13|.|.
TGTGCCAGCAGCTTTCAAAACACAGATACGCAGTATTTT
CASSFQNTDTQYF
>TRBJ2-1|TRBV5-6|.|.
TGTGCCAGCAGCTTCGGGAGACACTATGAGCAGTTCTTC
CASSFGRHYEQFF
>TRBJ1-1|TRBV11-3|.|.
TGTGCCAGCAGCTTGGGTAATGTGGGATCCGACACTGAAGCTTTCTTT
CASSLGNVGSDTEAFF
>TRBJ1-2|TRBV7-2|TRBD1|.
TGTGCCAGCAGCTTACGACAGGGGGCTAACTATGGCTACACCTTC
CASSLRQGANYGYTF
>TRBJ2-5|TRBV11-3|TRBD2|.
TGTGCCAGCAGCTTCGCGGGTCGGGGGGGGGCCGGTGGGGAGACCCAGTACTTC
CASSFAGRGGAGGETQYF
>TRBJ2-3|TRBV10-3|.|.
TGTGCCATCAGTGAGCCCGCCGGTGCAGATACGCAGTATTTT
CAISEPAGADTQYF
>TRBJ2-7|TRBV10-3|TRBD1|.
TGTGCCATCAGTGAGGGCAGGGGGCGGAACGAGCAGTACTTC
CAISEGRGRNEQYF
>TRBJ2-3|TRBV5-4|.|.
TGTGCCAGCAGCCCGGGGGATACGCAGTATTTT
CASSPGDTQYF
>TRBJ1-1|TRBV19|.|.
TGTGCCAGTAGTCCCACGGGCACTGAAGCTTTCTTT
CASSPTGTEAFF
>TRBJ2-2|TRBV7-6|TRBD1|.
TGTGCCAGCAGCTTAGCGGCCGGGACAGGGAGGGCCGGGGAGCTGTTTTTT
CASSLAAGTGRAGELFF
>TRBJ1-5|TRBV6-5|.|.
TGTGCCAGCAGGCGAGGGTTTTCTCAGCCCCAGCATTTT
CASRRGFSQPQHF
>TRBJ1-2|TRBV10-3|TRBD1|.
TGTGCCATCAGTGAGGGACAGGGCAGCTCCTACACCTTC
CAISEGQGSSYTF
>TRBJ1-2|TRBV25-1|.|.
TGTGCCAGCAGTGAATATCGGGGCTACACCTTC
CASSEYRGYTF
>TRBJ1-2|TRBV11-2|TRBD1|.
TGTGCCAGCAGCCCGACAGGGCATGGCTACACCTTC
CASSPTGHGYTF
>TRBJ1-1|TRBV5-1|.|.
TGCGCCAGCGGGGGAGGCCGGAACACTGAAGCTTTCTTT
CASGGGRNTEAFF
>TRBJ2-3|TRBV7-7|TRBD2|once
TGTGCCAGCAGCCTACTAGCGGGCGCAGATACGCAGTATTTT
CASSLLAGADTQYF
>TRBJ1-1|TRBV6-4|.|few
TGTGCCAGCAGTGAATCATCCAGCACTGAAGCTTTCTTT
CASSESSSTEAFF
>TRBJ1-1|TRBV27|TRBD1|few
TGTGCCAGCAGGATACAGGGGTTTTCTGAAGCTTTCTTT
CASRIQGFSEAFF
>TRBJ2-5|TRBV6-5|.|.
TGTGCCAAACGCCCCACCCAGGAGACCCAGTACTTC
CAKRPTQETQYF
>TRBJ1-5|TRBV7-2|TRBD1|.
TGTGCCAGCAGCATCAGGGGGAATCAGCCCCAGCATTTT
CASSIRGNQPQHF
>TRBJ2-3|TRBV7-7|TRBD2|.
TGTGCTAGTTCAGTAGCGGGCCTTAGCACAGATACGCAGTATTTT
CASSVAGLSTDTQYF
>TRBJ2-7|TRBV2|TRBD1|.
TGTGCCAGCAGTGAATCGACAGGGTCGGACGAGCAGTACTTC
CASSESTGSDEQYF
>TRBJ1-2|TRBV6-1|.|.
TGTGCCAGCAGTGAAGGACACAGGGCCAACTATGGCTACACCTTC
CASSEGHRANYGYTF
>TRBJ2-5|TRBV4-3|.|.
TGCGCCAGCAGCCACACGGGAGACCTCCAAGAGACCCAGTACTTC
CASSHTGDLQETQYF